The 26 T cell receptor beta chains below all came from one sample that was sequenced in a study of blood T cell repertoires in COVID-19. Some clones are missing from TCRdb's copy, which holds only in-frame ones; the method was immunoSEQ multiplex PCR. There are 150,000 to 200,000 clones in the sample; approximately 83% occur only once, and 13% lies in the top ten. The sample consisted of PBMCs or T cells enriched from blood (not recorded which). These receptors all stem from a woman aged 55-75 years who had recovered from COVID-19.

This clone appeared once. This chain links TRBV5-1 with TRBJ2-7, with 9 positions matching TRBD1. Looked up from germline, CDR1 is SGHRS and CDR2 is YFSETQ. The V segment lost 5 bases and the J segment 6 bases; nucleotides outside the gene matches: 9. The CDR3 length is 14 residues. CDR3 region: CASRRDRDGGEQYF. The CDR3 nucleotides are TGCGCCAGCAGACGGGACAGGGATGGGGGCGAGCAGTACTTC.

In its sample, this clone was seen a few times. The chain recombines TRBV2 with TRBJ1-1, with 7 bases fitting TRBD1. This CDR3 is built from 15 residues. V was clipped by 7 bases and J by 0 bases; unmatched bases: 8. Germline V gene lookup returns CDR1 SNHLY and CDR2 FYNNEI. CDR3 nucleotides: TGTGCCAGCATCCCTGGGACAGTATTGAACACTGAAGCTTTCTTT. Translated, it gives CASIPGTVLNTEAFF.

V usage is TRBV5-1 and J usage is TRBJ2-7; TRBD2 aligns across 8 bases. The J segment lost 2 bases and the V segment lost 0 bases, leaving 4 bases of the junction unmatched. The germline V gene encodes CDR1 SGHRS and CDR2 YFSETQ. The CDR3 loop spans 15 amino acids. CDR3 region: CASSLASGGPYEQYF. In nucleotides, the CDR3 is TGCGCCAGCAGCTTGGCCAGCGGGGGACCCTACGAGCAGTACTTC.

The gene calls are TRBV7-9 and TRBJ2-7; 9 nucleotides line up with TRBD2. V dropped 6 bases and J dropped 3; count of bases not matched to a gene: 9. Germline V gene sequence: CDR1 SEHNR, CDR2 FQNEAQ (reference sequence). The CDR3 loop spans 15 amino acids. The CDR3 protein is CASRPSSGGVYEQYF. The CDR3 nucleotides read TGTGCCAGCAGACCCAGTAGCGGGGGAGTCTACGAGCAGTACTTC.

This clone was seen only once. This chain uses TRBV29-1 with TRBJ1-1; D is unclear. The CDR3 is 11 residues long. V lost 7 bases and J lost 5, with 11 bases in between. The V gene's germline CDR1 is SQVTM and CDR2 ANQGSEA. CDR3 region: CSASVRTEAFF. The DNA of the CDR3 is TGCAGCGCTAGCGTGCGTACTGAAGCTTTCTTT.

The CDR3 here is CASGHNDKNTEAFF. The CDR3 DNA sequence: TGTGCTAGTGGCCATAATGACAAGAACACTGAAGCTTTCTTT. This chain links TRBV12-5 with TRBJ1-1; no clear D. V lost 6 bases and J lost 1, with 12 bases in between. Germline V gives CDR1 LGHNT, CDR2 FRNRAP. The CDR3 is 14 amino acids. The variable domain in full, with the rest retrieved from reference TRBV12-5 and TRBJ1-1, is DARVTQTPRHKVTEMGQEVTMRCQPILGHNTVFWYRQTMMQGLELLAYFRNRAPLDDSGMPKDRFSAEMPDATLATLKIQPSEPRDSAVYFCASGHNDKNTEAFFGQGTRLTVV.

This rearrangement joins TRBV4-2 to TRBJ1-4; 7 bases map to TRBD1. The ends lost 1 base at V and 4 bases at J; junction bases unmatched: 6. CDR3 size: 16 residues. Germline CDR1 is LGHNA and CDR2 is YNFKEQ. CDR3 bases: TGTGCCAGCAGCCAAGGCACGGGACAGTATAATGAAAAACTGTTTTTT. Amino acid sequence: CASSQGTGQYNEKLFF.

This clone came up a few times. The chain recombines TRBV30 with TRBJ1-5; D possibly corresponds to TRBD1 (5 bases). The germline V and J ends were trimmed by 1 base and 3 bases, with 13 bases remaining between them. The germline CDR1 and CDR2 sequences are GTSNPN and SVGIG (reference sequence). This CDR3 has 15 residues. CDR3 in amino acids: CAWSEGSSFNQPQHF. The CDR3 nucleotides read TGTGCCTGGAGTGAGGGGTCCTCCTTCAATCAGCCCCAGCATTTT.

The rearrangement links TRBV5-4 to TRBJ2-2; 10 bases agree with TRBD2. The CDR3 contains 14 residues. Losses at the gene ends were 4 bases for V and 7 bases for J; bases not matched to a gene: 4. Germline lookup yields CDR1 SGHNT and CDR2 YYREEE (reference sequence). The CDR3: CASSPRTSGGELFF. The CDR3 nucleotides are TGTGCCAGCAGCCCGAGGACTAGCGGCGGGGAGCTGTTTTTT.

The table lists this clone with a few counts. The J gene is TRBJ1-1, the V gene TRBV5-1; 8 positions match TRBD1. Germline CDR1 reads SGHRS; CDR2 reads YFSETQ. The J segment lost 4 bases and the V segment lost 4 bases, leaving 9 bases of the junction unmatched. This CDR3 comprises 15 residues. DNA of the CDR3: TGCGCCAGCAGCCAGGACAGGGTTGGGGGCACTGAAGCTTTCTTT. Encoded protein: CASSQDRVGGTEAFF.

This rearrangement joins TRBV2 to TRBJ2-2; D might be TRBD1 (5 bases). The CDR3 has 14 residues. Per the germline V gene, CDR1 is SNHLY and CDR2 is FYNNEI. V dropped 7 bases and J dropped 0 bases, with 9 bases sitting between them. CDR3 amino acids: CASKGLANTGELFF. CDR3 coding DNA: TGTGCCAGCAAGGGGCTTGCGAACACCGGGGAGCTGTTTTTT.

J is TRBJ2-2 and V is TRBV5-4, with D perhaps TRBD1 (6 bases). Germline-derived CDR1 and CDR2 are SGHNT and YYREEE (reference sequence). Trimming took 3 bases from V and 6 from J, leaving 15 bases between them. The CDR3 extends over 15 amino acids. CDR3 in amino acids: CASSSQGLPPGELFF. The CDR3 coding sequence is TGTGCCAGCAGCTCACAGGGATTGCCTCCCGGGGAGCTGTTTTTT.

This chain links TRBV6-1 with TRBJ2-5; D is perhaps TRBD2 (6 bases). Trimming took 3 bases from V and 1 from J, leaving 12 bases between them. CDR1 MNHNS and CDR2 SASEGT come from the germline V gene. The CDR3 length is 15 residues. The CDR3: CASSDLGAGQETQYF. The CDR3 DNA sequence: TGTGCCAGCAGTGACCTAGGAGCGGGCCAAGAGACCCAGTACTTC.

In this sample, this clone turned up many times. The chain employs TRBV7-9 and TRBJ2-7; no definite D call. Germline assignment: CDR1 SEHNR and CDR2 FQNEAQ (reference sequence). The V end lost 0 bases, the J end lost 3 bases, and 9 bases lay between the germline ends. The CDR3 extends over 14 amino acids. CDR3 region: CASSLASPFYEQYF. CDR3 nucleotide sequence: TGTGCCAGCAGCTTAGCTTCTCCCTTCTACGAGCAGTACTTC.

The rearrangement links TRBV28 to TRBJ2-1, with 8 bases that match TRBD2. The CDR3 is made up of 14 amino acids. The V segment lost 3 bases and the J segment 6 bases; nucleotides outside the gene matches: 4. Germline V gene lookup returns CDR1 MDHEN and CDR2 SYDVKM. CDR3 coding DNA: TGTGCCAGCAGTTTCCTAGCGGGTCTCAATGAGCAGTTCTTC. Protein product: CASSFLAGLNEQFF.

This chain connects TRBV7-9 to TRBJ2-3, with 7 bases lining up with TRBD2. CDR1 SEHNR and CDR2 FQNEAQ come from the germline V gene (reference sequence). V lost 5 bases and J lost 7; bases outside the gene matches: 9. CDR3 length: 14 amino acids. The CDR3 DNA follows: TGTGCCAGCAGCCCCGGCGGGGGTCTATATACGCAGTATTTT. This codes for CASSPGGGLYTQYF.

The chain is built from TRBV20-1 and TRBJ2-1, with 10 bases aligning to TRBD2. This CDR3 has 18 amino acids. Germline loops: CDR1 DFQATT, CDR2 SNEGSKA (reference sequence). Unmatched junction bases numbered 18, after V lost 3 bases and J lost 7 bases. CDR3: CSASKVWGPSGRANEQFF. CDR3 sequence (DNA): TGCAGTGCTAGTAAGGTATGGGGGCCCAGCGGGAGGGCGAATGAGCAGTTCTTC.

Here the CDR3 DNA reads TGTGCCAGCAGACAGGACGAAGTCTATGGCTACACCTTC. Its translation: CASRQDEVYGYTF. The J gene is TRBJ1-2, the V gene TRBV12-3 or TRBV12-4; D is perhaps TRBD1 (5 bases). The ends were cut back, 6 bases at V and 4 bases at J, with 12 bases in the middle. CDR3 length: 13 residues.

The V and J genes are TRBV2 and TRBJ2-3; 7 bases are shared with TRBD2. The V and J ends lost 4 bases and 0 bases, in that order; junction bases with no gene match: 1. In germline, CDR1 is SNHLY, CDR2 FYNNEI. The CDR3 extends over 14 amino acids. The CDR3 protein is CASSVLASTDTQYF. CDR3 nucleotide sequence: TGTGCCAGCAGTGTACTAGCGAGCACAGATACGCAGTATTTT.

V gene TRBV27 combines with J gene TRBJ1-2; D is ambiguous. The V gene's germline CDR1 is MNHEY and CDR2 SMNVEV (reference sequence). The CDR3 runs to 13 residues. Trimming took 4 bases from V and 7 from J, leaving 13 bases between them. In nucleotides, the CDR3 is TGTGCCAGCAGTTCCCCCCACGCCAGTGGCTACACCTTC. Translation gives CASSSPHASGYTF.

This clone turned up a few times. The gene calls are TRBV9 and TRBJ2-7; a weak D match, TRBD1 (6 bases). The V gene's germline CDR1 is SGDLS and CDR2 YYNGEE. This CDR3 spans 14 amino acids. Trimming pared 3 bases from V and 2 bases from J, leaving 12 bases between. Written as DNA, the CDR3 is TGTGCCAGCAGCGAGGACAGTCTCCCCTACGAGCAGTACTTC. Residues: CASSEDSLPYEQYF.

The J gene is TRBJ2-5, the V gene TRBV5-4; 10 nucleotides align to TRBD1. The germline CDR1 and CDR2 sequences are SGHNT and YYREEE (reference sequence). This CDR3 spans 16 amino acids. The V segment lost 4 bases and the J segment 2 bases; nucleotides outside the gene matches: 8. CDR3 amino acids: CASSHPGTGDQETQYF. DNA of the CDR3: TGTGCCAGCAGCCACCCCGGGACAGGGGATCAAGAGACCCAGTACTTC.

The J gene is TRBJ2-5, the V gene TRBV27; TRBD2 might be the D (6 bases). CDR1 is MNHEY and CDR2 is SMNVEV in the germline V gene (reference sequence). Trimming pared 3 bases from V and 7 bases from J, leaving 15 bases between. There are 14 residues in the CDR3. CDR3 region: CASSFYGRRGTQYF. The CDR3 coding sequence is TGTGCCAGCAGTTTTTATGGGAGGCGGGGGACCCAGTACTTC.

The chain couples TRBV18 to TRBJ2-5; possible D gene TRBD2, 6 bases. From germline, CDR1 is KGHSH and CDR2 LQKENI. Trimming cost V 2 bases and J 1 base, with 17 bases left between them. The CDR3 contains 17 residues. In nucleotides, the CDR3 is TGTGCCAGCTCACCATGGCGGGGTAGCCATCCCCAAGAGACCCAGTACTTC. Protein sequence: CASSPWRGSHPQETQYF.

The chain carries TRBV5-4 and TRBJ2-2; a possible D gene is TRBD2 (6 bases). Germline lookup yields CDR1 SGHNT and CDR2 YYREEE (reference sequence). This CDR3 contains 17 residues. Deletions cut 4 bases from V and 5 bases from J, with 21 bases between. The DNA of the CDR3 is TGTGCCAGCAGCGGGGCGGGACTCGGTTCCTTTACCGGGGAGCTGTTTTTT. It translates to CASSGAGLGSFTGELFF.

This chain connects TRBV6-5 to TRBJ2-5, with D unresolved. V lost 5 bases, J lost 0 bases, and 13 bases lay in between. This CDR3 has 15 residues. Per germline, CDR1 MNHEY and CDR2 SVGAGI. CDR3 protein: CASSLYRPYQETQYF. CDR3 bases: TGTGCCAGCAGTCTTTACAGACCGTACCAAGAGACCCAGTACTTC.